A selection of T cell receptor beta chains follows, all from one sample in a study of CD8 T cells in Susac syndrome. TCRdb re-analysed the immunoSEQ multiplex PCR reads in MiXCR, keeping a single row per CDR3 protein. The table lists approximately 120,000 distinct CDR3 sequences, about 95% of them singletons. Sequenced material: CD4+ T cells from PBMCs. These receptor sequences come from a human donor in good health. Each CDR3 is given with its conserved first and last residue. A D gene is named only where the DNA matches it firmly. Part of the rows lack a size; the others show once, few, many or a class for expanded clones.

D,size,V,J,length,CDR3,DNA
TRBD1,NA,TRBV5-1,TRBJ1-4,14,CASSPDRADEKLFF,TGCGCCAGCAGCCCCGACAGGGCCGATGAAAAACTGTTTTTT
NA,once,TRBV6-5,TRBJ1-2,14,CASSKPGWEGGYTF,TGTGCCAGCAGTAAACCAGGGTGGGAGGGTGGCTACACCTTC
NA,NA,TRBV10-3,TRBJ2-1,13,CATKDRFDNEQFF,TGTGCCACCAAGGACAGATTCGACAATGAGCAGTTCTTC
NA,NA,TRBV10-3,TRBJ1-2,13,CASLQGLLYGYTF,TGTGCCAGCCTACAGGGTCTACTCTATGGCTACACCTTC
TRBD2,once,TRBV3-1,TRBJ2-1,14,CASSPSSGRNEQFF,TGTGCCAGCAGCCCTTCTAGCGGGAGAAATGAGCAGTTCTTC
TRBD2,few,TRBV7-7,TRBJ2-1,15,CASSPGLAGGNEQFF,TGTGCTAGCAGCCCCGGACTAGCGGGAGGCAATGAGCAGTTCTTC
NA,once,TRBV15,TRBJ2-3,16,CATSRAPPGVGDTQYF,TGTGCCACCAGCAGAGCCCCCCCGGGAGTGGGGGATACGCAGTATTTT
NA,NA,TRBV6-2/TRBV6-3,TRBJ2-7,16,CASTLDSRRSSYEQYF,TGTGCCAGCACTTTGGACAGCCGAAGGAGCTCCTACGAGCAGTACTTC
TRBD2,NA,TRBV6-5,TRBJ2-7,19,CASSYSSPVFAGGSDEQYF,TGTGCCAGCAGTTACTCATCCCCCGTATTCGCGGGAGGGTCAGACGAGCAGTACTTC
NA,NA,TRBV6-6,TRBJ1-1,12,CASGKGNTEAFF,TGTGCCAGCGGGAAGGGGAACACTGAAGCTTTCTTT
NA,NA,TRBV6-5,TRBJ1-5,15,CASSTRKRGYQPQHF,TGTGCCAGCAGTACCCGAAAGCGGGGATATCAGCCCCAGCATTTT
TRBD1,NA,TRBV10-3,TRBJ2-3,14,CAISERQGGDTQYF,TGTGCCATCAGTGAGAGACAGGGGGGGGATACGCAGTATTTT
NA,NA,TRBV6-1,TRBJ2-7,17,CASSLLLGSDYSYEQYF,TGTGCCAGCAGCTTGCTGCTGGGCAGCGATTATTCCTACGAGCAGTACTTC
NA,NA,TRBV5-4,TRBJ1-1,13,CASSFVGNTEAFF,TGTGCCAGCAGCTTTGTCGGGAACACTGAAGCTTTCTTT
TRBD2,NA,TRBV29-1,TRBJ2-1,14,CSHIAGTAVNEQFF,TGCAGCCATATAGCGGGAACCGCCGTCAATGAGCAGTTCTTC
NA,NA,TRBV5-1,TRBJ2-7,13,CASISPGGYEQYF,TGCGCCAGCATCAGTCCGGGCGGCTACGAGCAGTACTTC
NA,NA,TRBV30,TRBJ1-5,13,CAWSSRGNQPQHF,TGTGCCTGGAGTAGCCGGGGGAATCAGCCCCAGCATTTT
TRBD1,NA,TRBV20-1,TRBJ1-5,14,CSASLGGLYQPQHF,TGCAGTGCTAGCCTAGGGGGCCTTTATCAGCCCCAGCATTTT
NA,NA,TRBV7-2,TRBJ2-3,15,CASSEAWGPTDTQYF,TGTGCCAGCAGCGAAGCTTGGGGGCCCACAGATACGCAGTATTTT
NA,NA,TRBV7-9,TRBJ1-1,14,CASSLALKENEAFF,TGTGCCAGCAGCTTAGCGTTAAAAGAGAATGAAGCTTTCTTT
NA,once,TRBV5-4,TRBJ2-1,15,CASRPDRNSYNEQFF,TGTGCCAGCAGGCCAGACAGGAACTCCTACAATGAGCAGTTCTTC
TRBD2,few,TRBV6-1,TRBJ2-3,15,CAISLLGPSGDTQYF,TGTGCCATCAGCCTTCTGGGTCCTAGCGGAGATACGCAGTATTTT
NA,NA,TRBV30,TRBJ2-5,13,CAWSVRGSETQYF,TGTGCCTGGAGTGTGCGGGGATCGGAGACCCAGTACTTC
NA,NA,TRBV5-4,TRBJ2-5,14,CASSLDGGVETQYF,TGTGCCAGCAGCTTGGATGGGGGAGTAGAGACCCAGTACTTC
TRBD2,few,TRBV20-1,TRBJ2-7,15,CSATSTSGSGYEQYF,TGCAGTGCTACCTCAACTAGCGGGAGCGGCTACGAGCAGTACTTC
NA,once,TRBV12-3/TRBV12-4,TRBJ2-2,13,CASSFVVAGELFF,TGTGCCAGCAGTTTCGTTGTAGCCGGGGAGCTGTTTTTT
NA,NA,TRBV5-1,TRBJ2-7,15,CASSPDRSSSYEQYF,TGCGCCAGCAGCCCTGACAGGTCTAGCTCCTACGAGCAGTACTTC
TRBD2,once,TRBV3-1,TRBJ2-2,15,CASTPRLADTGELFF,TGTGCCAGCACCCCGAGACTAGCCGACACCGGGGAGCTGTTTTTT
NA,NA,TRBV5-6,TRBJ1-2,13,CASSPPGGYGYTF,TGTGCCAGCAGCCCGCCTGGAGGCTATGGCTACACCTTC
TRBD1,NA,TRBV6-5,TRBJ2-3,15,CASSPWTGLGEKQYF,TGTGCCAGCAGTCCATGGACAGGGCTGGGTGAGAAGCAGTATTTT
NA,NA,TRBV29-1,TRBJ1-5,13,CSVEEGSGQPQHF,TGCAGCGTTGAGGAGGGGTCGGGTCAGCCCCAGCATTTT
TRBD1,NA,TRBV6-5,TRBJ1-2,13,CASRKTGSHGYTF,TGTGCCAGCAGAAAGACAGGGTCTCATGGCTACACCTTC
NA,NA,TRBV6-2/TRBV6-3,TRBJ1-1,12,CASSRARTEAFF,TGTGCCAGCAGCCGGGCCCGGACTGAAGCTTTCTTT
NA,NA,TRBV29-1,TRBJ2-5,14,CSVEVGSRGETQYF,TGCAGCGTTGAAGTCGGGAGTAGAGGAGAGACCCAGTACTTC
TRBD1,NA,TRBV20-1,TRBJ1-1,15,CSARAPQGANTEAFF,TGCAGTGCTAGAGCCCCGCAGGGGGCAAACACTGAAGCTTTCTTT
NA,once,TRBV5-1,TRBJ1-2,16,CASSPRDMYSRYGYTF,TGCGCCAGCAGCCCCCGGGACATGTACTCTCGGTATGGCTACACCTTC
NA,NA,TRBV29-1,TRBJ2-1,12,CSTGSSYNEQFF,TGCAGCACGGGGAGCTCCTACAATGAGCAGTTCTTC
NA,NA,TRBV6-6,TRBJ2-7,14,CASGESAGIHEQYF,TGTGCCAGCGGGGAAAGCGCAGGGATTCACGAGCAGTACTTC
NA,NA,TRBV4-2,TRBJ2-7,15,CASSHLSGTDNEQYF,TGTGCCAGCAGCCATCTCTCCGGGACGGACAACGAGCAGTACTTC
NA,NA,TRBV6-2/TRBV6-3,TRBJ2-7,15,CASSYGSAGSYEQYF,TGTGCCAGCAGTTATGGGTCGGCAGGGTCCTACGAGCAGTACTTC
NA,NA,TRBV20-1,TRBJ2-3,12,CSAEVTTDTQYF,TGCAGTGCCGAAGTAACGACAGATACGCAGTATTTT
NA,NA,TRBV9,TRBJ2-3,13,CASSTDITDTQYF,TGTGCCAGCAGCACGGACATCACAGATACGCAGTATTTT
NA,NA,TRBV29-1,TRBJ2-7,11,CSVDEGKGQYF,TGCAGCGTTGATGAGGGGAAGGGGCAGTACTTC
NA,once,TRBV20-1,TRBJ2-7,15,CSARVDIKNSYEQYF,TGCAGTGCTAGAGTGGACATCAAAAATTCCTACGAGCAGTACTTC
NA,NA,TRBV3-1,TRBJ2-7,14,CASSQGASVGEQYF,TGTGCCAGCAGCCAAGGCGCTAGCGTTGGCGAGCAGTACTTC
TRBD2,NA,TRBV3-1,TRBJ2-5,15,CATKADGGGPETQYF,TGTGCCACCAAAGCAGACGGGGGAGGGCCAGAGACCCAGTACTTC
TRBD1,NA,TRBV20-1,TRBJ2-5,14,CSARDRTGGETQYF,TGCAGTGCTAGAGATCGAACAGGGGGTGAGACCCAGTACTTC
TRBD1,NA,TRBV7-2,TRBJ2-3,18,CASSFPPGGTGWADTQYF,TGTGCCAGCAGCTTTCCCCCCGGTGGGACAGGGTGGGCAGATACGCAGTATTTT
NA,NA,TRBV6-5,TRBJ1-4,15,CASSPPMGTGEKLFF,TGTGCCAGCTCCCCCCCGATGGGGACGGGGGAAAAACTGTTTTTT
TRBD1,NA,TRBV7-2,TRBJ2-2,15,CASSFGEQGAGELFF,TGTGCCAGCAGCTTTGGCGAGCAGGGGGCCGGGGAGCTGTTTTTT
NA,once,TRBV9,TRBJ2-5,16,CASSVEIGARGETQYF,TGTGCCAGCAGCGTAGAAATCGGAGCGCGAGGAGAGACCCAGTACTTC
NA,once,TRBV6-2/TRBV6-3,TRBJ1-5,14,CASSSARSNQPQHF,TGTGCCAGCAGTTCAGCAAGGAGCAATCAGCCCCAGCATTTT
NA,NA,TRBV4-1,TRBJ2-7,13,CASSQVGGYEQYF,TGCGCCAGCAGCCAAGTAGGAGGCTACGAGCAGTACTTC
TRBD1,NA,TRBV20-1,TRBJ2-7,15,CSARDPDRGRNEQYF,TGCAGTGCTAGAGATCCCGACAGGGGAAGAAACGAGCAGTACTTC
TRBD2,NA,TRBV7-9,TRBJ2-7,14,CASSFLAGAHEQYF,TGTGCCAGCAGCTTCCTAGCGGGAGCGCACGAGCAGTACTTC
NA,NA,TRBV5-1,TRBJ2-5,18,CASSLNTVAGVGQETQYF,TGCGCCAGCAGCTTGAACACCGTGGCAGGGGTTGGTCAAGAGACCCAGTACTTC
TRBD2,once,TRBV6-1,TRBJ2-5,16,CASSPGTTPHQETQYF,TGTGCCAGCAGTCCCGGGACTACTCCACACCAAGAGACCCAGTACTTC